This T cell receptor (beta chain) was sequenced for a study of early T cells in non-severe SARS-CoV-2 infection. The overall study: Unpaired chains resulted from sequencing bulk RNA of unsorted whole blood.

With V trimmed by 2 bases and J by 7 bases, 1 base remained unmatched. The length of the CDR3 is 14 residues. Germline-derived CDR1 and CDR2 are MDHEN and SYDVKM. This clonotype was found many times. Individual cDNA molecules received unique molecular identifiers during library preparation. MiXCR, applied by TCRdb to the 5' RACE reads, yields one record per CDR3 protein. This repertoire shows some 39,000 distinct CDR3 sequences, roughly 7% found once; its top ten account for 6.5% to 8.5%. The chain recombines TRBV28 with TRBJ2-1; 11 nucleotides agree with TRBD2. The TCR sequence derives from an adult who was a healthcare worker with PCR-confirmed SARS-CoV-2 infection or an uninfected control (not recorded which). The specimen sequenced was whole blood. The chain's CDR3 is CASSLLAGGNEQFF. The CDR3 coding sequence is TGTGCCAGCAGTTTACTAGCGGGGGGAAATGAGCAGTTCTTC.